This TCR beta chain originates from a study of blood T cell repertoires in COVID-19. Study information: T cells, B-cell-depleted T cells, or PBMCs provided the cDNA or gDNA that served as material.

Trimming shortened V by 0 bases and J by 2 bases, and 5 bases separated the two germline ends. The CDR3 loop spans 15 amino acids. CDR1 and CDR2 (germline): SNHLY, FYNNEI. Per the original methods: Reference gene primer amplification gave estimated nucleated cell counts. The method was immunoSEQ multiplex PCR; TCRdb's version includes in-frame clones alone and lacks a portion of them. V, J and clone size were drawn from that table, and D and trimming were deduced from the DNA. The sample has about 120,000 clones; around four fifths are singletons. The TCR was taken from an elderly man with active or convalescent COVID-19. The chain combines TRBV2 with TRBJ1-6; D uncertain. Sequencing was done on a sample of peripheral blood. CDR3 nucleotide sequence: TGTGCCAGCAGTGAAGCGGGCGCCTATAATTCACCCCTCCACTTT. This gives the protein CASSEAGAYNSPLHF.